This entry concerns a single T cell receptor beta chain. This clone occurred once. It has no known antigen specificity. The sample holds no much larger clone one base away, and base qualities are not on file. The data were obtained in a study of OX40 agonist ivuxolimab in advanced cancers. Study-wide context: The costimulatory receptor OX40 (CD134) was targeted by ivuxolimab, a fully human IgG2 agonistic monoclonal antibody. In the dose-escalation cohort, about four fifths of patients were male, and the mean age was approximately 60 years with a range of roughly 23 to 79. Patients were allowed to have had prior anti-PD-1, anti-PD-L1 or anti-CTLA-4 therapy, and approximately 37% of the dose-escalation patients had been treated with checkpoint inhibitors. Of the approximately 50 dose-escalation patients, hepatocellular carcinoma was present in around 20, melanoma in roughly 15, renal cell carcinoma in 9 and head and neck cancer in 9. Three dose-escalation patients achieved partial responses, one with hepatocellular carcinoma and two with cutaneous melanoma. Intravenous ivuxolimab was administered to patients every 2 weeks at six dose levels: 0.01, 0.1, 0.3, 1.5, 3 and 10 mg/kg. The point of sequencing TCRbeta in the periphery was to test whether ivuxolimab changed TCR sequence diversity and drove clonal T-cell expansion. The monotherapy dose-escalation portion (N ≈ 55 patients) of the phase I ivuxolimab trial is reported in the paper. Overall study results and their limits: Low levels of normalized T-cell clonal expansion were also seen in some nonresponding patients. The antigen specificity of the clonally expanded peripheral T cells was not determined. At doses from 0.1 to 3.0 mg/kg, clonal expansion was seen in both CD4+ and CD8+ blood T cells between baseline and week 6. Partial responders in the 0.1-3.0 mg/kg groups had among the lowest normalized peripheral clonal expansion, especially among CD8+ T cells. After ivuxolimab, CD8+ T cells had more expanded clones than CD4+ T cells on average.

Including the terminal cysteine and phenylalanine, the CDR3 comprises 16 residues. Only the CDR3 portion is preserved as DNA: 48 bases, with reading frame beginning at the first base. The germline V gene encodes CDR1 SQVTM and CDR2 ANQGSEA. Trimming takes 2 bases off V and 4 bases off J; junction bases not matched to a gene: 10. The trial excluded patients who had a history of autoimmune disease or were on systemic immunosuppression. Peripheral blood for TCR sequencing was collected from all dose cohorts at baseline, on cycle 4 day 1, and on cycle 7 day 1. The samples were drawn from a first-in-human, open-label, multicenter phase I dose-escalation trial of ivuxolimab. The trial enrolled adults with locally advanced or metastatic head and neck squamous cell, hepatocellular, melanoma or renal cell carcinoma. Before TCR sequencing, CD4+ and CD8+ T cells were separately sorted from peripheral blood.

Genomic DNA was extracted from sorted cells for sequencing of the TCRbeta CDR3 region. The immunoSEQ Assay was used for sequencing of TCRbeta CDR3 regions. Here the immuneACCESS table is served through TCRdb, limited to in-frame sequences with V and J called. Missing clones are a known gap in these copies; in checked studies unresolved V genes cover under half, and the rest lacks a known reason. This sample is represented by about 84,000 clones; 94% of them were singletons. The ten largest make up approximately 11% of the sample. The rearrangement combines TRBV29-1 with TRBJ2-3; TRBD1 fits 9 bases in the junction. The sequenced sample was CD4+ or CD8+ T cells sorted from blood, obtained in a trial of the OX40 agonist ivuxolimab. The receptor was isolated from an adult with an advanced solid tumor such as melanoma, head and neck, liver or kidney cancer. The CDR3 loop reads CSVEWLRDRAADTQYF. The DNA reads TGCAGCGTTGAATGGCTCCGGGACAGGGCCGCAGATACGCAGTATTTT.